This T cell receptor (beta chain) is from a study of cytomegalovirus exposure and HLA in healthy donors. The wider study: In a previous analysis, nearly 120 million unique TCR beta sequences were found from about 179 million T cells. Whole-study results and caveats: Many donors shared some public TCRs, even though most TCR sequences were rare. Several of the most significant clusters appeared, in a later analysis, to be linked to common viral pathogens.

When sampled, the donors appeared nominally healthy, though they likely had unrecorded immune exposures. Turning to this clone: Antigen: not known.

The PCR made use of 60 Vbeta and 13 Jbeta primers. The method was immunoSEQ multiplex PCR; TCRdb's version includes in-frame clones alone and lacks a portion of them. Here the sample spans tens of thousands of clones, about two thirds being singletons. This TCR was sampled from a woman aged 45-60 years in good health and CMV-seropositive. Sample: PBMCs.

The CDR3 sequence: CASSPPRDRNTEAFF. The CDR3 DNA is TGTGCCAGCAGCCCCCCCCGGGACAGAAACACTGAAGCTTTCTTT. The V gene is TRBV6-6, the J gene TRBJ1-1, with 7 bases identical to TRBD1. J lost 2 bases, V lost 6 bases, and 9 bases had no gene match. The CDR3 runs 15 residues. Germline values: CDR1 MNHNY, CDR2 SVGAGI (reference sequence).